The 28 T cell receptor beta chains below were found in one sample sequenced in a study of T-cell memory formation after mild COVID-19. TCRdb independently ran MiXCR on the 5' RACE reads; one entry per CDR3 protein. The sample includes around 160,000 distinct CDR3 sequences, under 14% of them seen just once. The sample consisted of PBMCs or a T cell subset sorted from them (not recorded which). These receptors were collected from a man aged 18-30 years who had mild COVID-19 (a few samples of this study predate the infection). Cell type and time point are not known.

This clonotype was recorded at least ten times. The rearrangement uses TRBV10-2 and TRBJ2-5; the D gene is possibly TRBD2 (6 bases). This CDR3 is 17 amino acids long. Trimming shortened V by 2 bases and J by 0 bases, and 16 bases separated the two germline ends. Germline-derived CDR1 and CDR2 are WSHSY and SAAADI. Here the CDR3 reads CASSEGSGWGDQETQYF. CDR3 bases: TGCGCCAGCAGTGAGGGGTCCGGATGGGGGGACCAAGAGACCCAGTACTTC.

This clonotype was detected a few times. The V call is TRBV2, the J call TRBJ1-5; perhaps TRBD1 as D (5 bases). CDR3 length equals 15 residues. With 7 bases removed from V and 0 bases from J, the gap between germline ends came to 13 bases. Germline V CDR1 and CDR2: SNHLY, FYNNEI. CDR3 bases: TGTGCCAGCATGCCAGGGTTAGATAGCAATCAGCCCCAGCATTTT. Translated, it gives CASMPGLDSNQPQHF.

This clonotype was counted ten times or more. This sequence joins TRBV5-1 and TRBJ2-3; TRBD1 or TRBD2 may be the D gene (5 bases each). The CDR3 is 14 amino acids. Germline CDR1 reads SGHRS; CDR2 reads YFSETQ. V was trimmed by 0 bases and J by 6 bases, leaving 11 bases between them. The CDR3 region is CASSLGDLVDTQYF. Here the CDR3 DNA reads TGCGCCAGCAGCTTGGGGGACCTCGTGGATACGCAGTATTTT.

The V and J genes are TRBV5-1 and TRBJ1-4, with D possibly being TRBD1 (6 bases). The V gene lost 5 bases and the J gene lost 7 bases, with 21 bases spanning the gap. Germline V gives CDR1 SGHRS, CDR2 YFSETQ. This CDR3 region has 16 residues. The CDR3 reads CASRQAGDPLGEKLFF. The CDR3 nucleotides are TGCGCCAGCAGGCAGGCAGGGGACCCTCTTGGTGAAAAACTGTTTTTT.

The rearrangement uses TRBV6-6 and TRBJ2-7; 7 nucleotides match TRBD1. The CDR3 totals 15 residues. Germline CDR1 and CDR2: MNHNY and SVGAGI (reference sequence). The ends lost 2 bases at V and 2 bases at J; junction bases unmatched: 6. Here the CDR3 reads CASSYRGQQPYEQYV. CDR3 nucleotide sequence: TGTGCCAGCAGTTACAGGGGACAGCAGCCCTACGAGCAGTACGTC.

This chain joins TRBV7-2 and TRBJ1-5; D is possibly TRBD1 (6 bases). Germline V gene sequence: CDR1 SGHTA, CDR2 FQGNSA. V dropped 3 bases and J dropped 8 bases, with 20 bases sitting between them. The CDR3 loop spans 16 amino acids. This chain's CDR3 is CASSFGDTVWLEPQHF. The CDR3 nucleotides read TGTGCCAGCAGCTTCGGGGACACCGTTTGGTTGGAGCCCCAGCATTTT. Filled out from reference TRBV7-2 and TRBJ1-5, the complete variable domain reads GAGVSQSPSNKVTEKGKDVELRCDPISGHTALYWYRQSLGQGLEFLIYFQGNSAPDKSGLPSDRFSAERTGGSVSTLTIQRTQQEDSAVYLCASSFGDTVWLEPQHFGDGTRLSIL.

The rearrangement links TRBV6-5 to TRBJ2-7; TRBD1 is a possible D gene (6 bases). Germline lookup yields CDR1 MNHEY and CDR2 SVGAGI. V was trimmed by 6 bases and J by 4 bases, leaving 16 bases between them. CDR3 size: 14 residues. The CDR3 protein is CASRDSTTWYEQYF. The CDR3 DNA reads TGTGCCAGCAGGGACAGTACTACTTGGTACGAGCAGTACTTC.

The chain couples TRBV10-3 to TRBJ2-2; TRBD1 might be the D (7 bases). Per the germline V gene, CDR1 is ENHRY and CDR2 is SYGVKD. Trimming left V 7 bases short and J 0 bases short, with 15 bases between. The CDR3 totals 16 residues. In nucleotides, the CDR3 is TGTGCCATCAAAACGTCAGGGGGGACGAACACCGGGGAGCTGTTTTTT. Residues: CAIKTSGGTNTGELFF.

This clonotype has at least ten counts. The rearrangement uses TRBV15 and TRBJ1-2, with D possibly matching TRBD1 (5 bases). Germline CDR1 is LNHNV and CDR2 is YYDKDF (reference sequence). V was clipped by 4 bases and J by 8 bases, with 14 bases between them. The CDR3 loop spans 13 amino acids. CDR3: CATSTPGTGGYTF. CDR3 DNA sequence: TGTGCCACCAGCACACCAGGGACTGGGGGCTACACCTTC.

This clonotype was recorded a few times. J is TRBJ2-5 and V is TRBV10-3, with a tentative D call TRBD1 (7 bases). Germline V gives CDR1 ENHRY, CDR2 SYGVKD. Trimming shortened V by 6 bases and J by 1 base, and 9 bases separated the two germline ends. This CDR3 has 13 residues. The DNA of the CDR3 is TGTGCCATCAGGCGGGACAGCCAAGAGACCCAGTACTTC. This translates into CAIRRDSQETQYF.

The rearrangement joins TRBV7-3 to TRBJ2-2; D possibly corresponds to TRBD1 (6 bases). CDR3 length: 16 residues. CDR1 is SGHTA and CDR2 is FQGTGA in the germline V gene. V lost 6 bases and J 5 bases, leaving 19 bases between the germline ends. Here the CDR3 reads CASSPSGPRGTGELFF. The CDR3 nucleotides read TGTGCCAGCAGTCCCTCCGGGCCGAGGGGGACCGGGGAGCTGTTTTTT.

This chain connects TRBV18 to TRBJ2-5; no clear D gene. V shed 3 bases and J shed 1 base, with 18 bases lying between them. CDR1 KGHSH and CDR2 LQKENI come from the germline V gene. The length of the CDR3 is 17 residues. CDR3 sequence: CASSPARNSDGQETQYF. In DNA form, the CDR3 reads TGTGCCAGCTCACCGGCTCGAAACAGCGACGGCCAAGAGACCCAGTACTTC. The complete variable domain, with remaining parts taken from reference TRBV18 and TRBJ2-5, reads NAGVMQNPRHLVRRRGQEARLRCSPMKGHSHVYWYRQLPEEGLKFMVYLQKENIIDESGMPKERFSAEFPKEGPSILRIQQVVRGDSAAYFCASSPARNSDGQETQYFGPGTRLLVL.

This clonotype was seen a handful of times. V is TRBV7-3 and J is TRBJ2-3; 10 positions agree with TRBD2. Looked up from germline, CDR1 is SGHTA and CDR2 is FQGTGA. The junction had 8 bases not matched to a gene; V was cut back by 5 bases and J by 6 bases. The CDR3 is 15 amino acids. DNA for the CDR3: TGTGCCAGCAGCCCCCCGGGACTAGCGTCGGATACGCAGTATTTT. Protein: CASSPPGLASDTQYF.

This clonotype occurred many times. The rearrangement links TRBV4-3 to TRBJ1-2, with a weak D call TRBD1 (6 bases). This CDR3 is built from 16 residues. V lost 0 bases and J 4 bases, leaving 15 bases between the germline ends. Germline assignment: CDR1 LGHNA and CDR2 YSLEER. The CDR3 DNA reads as TGCGCCAGCAGCCAAGAGACCACAGGGTACGGCTATGGCTACACCTTC. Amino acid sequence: CASSQETTGYGYGYTF.

CDR3 sequence: CASRTQGGRNSPLHF. CDR3 DNA: TGTGCCAGCAGGACACAGGGTGGAAGAAATTCACCCCTCCACTTT. V usage is TRBV6-6 and J usage is TRBJ1-6; D is perhaps TRBD1 (6 bases). CDR1 MNHNY and CDR2 SVGAGI come from the germline V gene (reference sequence). The CDR3 is made up of 15 amino acids. Trimming removed 6 bases from V and 7 bases from J, with 16 bases in between.

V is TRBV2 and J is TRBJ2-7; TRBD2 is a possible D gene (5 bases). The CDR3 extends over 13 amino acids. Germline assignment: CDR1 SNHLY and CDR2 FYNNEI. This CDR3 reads CASKGTAAGEKYV. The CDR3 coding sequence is TGTGCCAGCAAAGGTACAGCGGCAGGCGAGAAGTACGTC.

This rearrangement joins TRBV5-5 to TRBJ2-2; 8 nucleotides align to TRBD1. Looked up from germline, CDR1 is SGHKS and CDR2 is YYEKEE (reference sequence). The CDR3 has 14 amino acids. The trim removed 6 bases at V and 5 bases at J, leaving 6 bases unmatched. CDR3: CASIPGQGTGELFF. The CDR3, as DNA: TGTGCCAGCATCCCCGGACAGGGTACCGGGGAGCTGTTTTTT.

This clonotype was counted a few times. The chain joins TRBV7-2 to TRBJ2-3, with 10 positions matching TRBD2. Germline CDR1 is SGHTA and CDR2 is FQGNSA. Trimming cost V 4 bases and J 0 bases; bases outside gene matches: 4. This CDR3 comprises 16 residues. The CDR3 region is CASSSGLAVSTDTQYF. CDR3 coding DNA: TGTGCCAGCAGCTCCGGACTAGCGGTTAGCACAGATACGCAGTATTTT.

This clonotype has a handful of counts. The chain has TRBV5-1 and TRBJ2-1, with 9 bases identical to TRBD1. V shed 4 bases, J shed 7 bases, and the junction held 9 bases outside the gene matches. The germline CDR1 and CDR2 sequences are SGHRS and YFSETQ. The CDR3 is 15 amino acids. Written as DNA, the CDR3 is TGCGCCAGCAGCGGGGCGGGACAGGGATGGAATGAGCAGTTCTTC. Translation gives CASSGAGQGWNEQFF.

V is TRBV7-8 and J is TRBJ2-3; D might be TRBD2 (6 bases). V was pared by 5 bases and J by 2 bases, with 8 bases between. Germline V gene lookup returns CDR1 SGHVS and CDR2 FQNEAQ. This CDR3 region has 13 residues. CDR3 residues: CASSTSITDTQYF. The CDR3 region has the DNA TGTGCCAGCAGCACTAGCATCACAGATACGCAGTATTTT.

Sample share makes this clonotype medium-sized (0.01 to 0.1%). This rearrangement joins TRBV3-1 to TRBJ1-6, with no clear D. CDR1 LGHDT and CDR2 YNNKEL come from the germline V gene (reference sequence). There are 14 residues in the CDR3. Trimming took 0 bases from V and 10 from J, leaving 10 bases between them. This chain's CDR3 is CASSQDRVGSPLHF. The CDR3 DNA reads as TGTGCCAGCAGCCAAGATAGGGTAGGATCACCCCTCCACTTT. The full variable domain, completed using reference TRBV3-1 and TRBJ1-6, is DTAVSQTPKYLVTQMGNDKSIKCEQNLGHDTMYWYKQDSKKFLKIMFSYNNKELIINETVPNRFSPKSPDKAHLNLHINSLELGDSAVYFCASSQDRVGSPLHFGNGTRLTVT.

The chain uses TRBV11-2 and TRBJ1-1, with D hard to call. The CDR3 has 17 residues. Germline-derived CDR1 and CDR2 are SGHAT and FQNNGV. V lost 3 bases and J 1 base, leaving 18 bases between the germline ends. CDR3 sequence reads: CASSLILRGRRNTEAFF. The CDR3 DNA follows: TGTGCCAGCAGCTTGATTCTCCGGGGTAGGAGGAACACTGAAGCTTTCTTT.

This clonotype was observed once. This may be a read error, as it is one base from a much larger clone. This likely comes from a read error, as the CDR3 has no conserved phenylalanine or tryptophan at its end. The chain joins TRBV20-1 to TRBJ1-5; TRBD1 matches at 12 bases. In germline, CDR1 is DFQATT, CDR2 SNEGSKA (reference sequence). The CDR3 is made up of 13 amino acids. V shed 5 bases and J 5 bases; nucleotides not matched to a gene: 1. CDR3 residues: CSAGTGGHQPQHS. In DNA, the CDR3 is TGCAGTGCTGGGACAGGGGGCCATCAGCCCCAGCATTCT.

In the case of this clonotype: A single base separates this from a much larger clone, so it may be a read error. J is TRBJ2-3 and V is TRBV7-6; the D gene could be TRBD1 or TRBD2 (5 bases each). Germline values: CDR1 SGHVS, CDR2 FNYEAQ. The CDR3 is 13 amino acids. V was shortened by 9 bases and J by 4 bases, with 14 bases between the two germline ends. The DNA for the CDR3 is TGTGCCAGAAGCGGAGAGGGGCCAGATACGCAGTATTTT. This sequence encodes CARSGEGPDTQYF.

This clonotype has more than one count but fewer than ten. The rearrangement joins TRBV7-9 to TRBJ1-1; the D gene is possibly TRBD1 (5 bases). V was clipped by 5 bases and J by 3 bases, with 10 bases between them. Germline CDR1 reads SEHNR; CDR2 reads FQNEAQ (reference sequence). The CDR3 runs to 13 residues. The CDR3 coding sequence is TGTGCCAGCAGCCCACAGGCCTACACTGAAGCTTTCTTT. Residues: CASSPQAYTEAFF.

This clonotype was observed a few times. The CDR3 nucleotides are TGTGCCAGCAGCCCACTACAGGGAGGGGGGTCACCCCTCCACTTT. Protein: CASSPLQGGGSPLHF. The chain combines TRBV4-2 with TRBJ1-6, with a weak D call TRBD1 (6 bases). Germline values: CDR1 LGHNA, CDR2 YNFKEQ. This CDR3 has 15 residues. Deletions cut 4 bases from V and 10 bases from J, with 17 bases between.

The CDR3 sequence is CASNGGEVQPQHF. CDR3 sequence (DNA): TGTGCCAGTAATGGGGGCGAAGTTCAGCCCCAGCATTTT. V gene TRBV19 combines with J gene TRBJ1-5, with D possibly TRBD1 on 6 matching bases. Between the trimmed V and J ends, which lost 7 bases and 6 bases, there was a span of 13 bases. CDR3 length equals 13 residues. Germline V gives CDR1 LNHDA, CDR2 SQIVND (reference sequence).

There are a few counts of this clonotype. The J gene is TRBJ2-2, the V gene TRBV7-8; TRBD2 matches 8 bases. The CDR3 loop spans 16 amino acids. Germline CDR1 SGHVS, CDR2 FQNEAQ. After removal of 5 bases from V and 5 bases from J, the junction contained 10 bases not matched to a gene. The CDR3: CASSPRVGGGTGELFF. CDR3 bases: TGTGCCAGCAGCCCACGGGTGGGCGGGGGGACCGGGGAGCTGTTTTTT.